This T cell receptor (beta chain) was identified in a study of blood T cell repertoires in COVID-19. TCRdb's copy holds only in-frame clones and misses some; the assay was immunoSEQ multiplex PCR. Among 390,000 or so clones listed, more than 75% were seen once. Study members were between about 18 and 100 years old and lived in 24 US regions. Cohorts were determined from participant-reported clinical history. What the recovered Cohort 3 donors had was two negative PCRs, clearance, or symptom resolution. Sequencing was carried out using PBMCs or T cells enriched from blood (not recorded which). The receptor comes from a woman aged 45 to 65 who had recovered from COVID-19.

CDR3 amino acids: CASRLYRETNEKLFF. The CDR3 region has the DNA TGTGCCAGCAGACTCTACAGGGAGACTAATGAAAAACTGTTTTTT. This chain uses TRBV2 with TRBJ1-4; D may be TRBD1 (6 bases). The CDR3 runs to 15 residues. Germline CDR1 SNHLY, CDR2 FYNNEI. Trimming cost V 6 bases and J 2 bases, with 13 bases left between them.